These 7 T cell receptor beta chains originate from one sample sequenced in a study of T cell changes during pregnancy in multiple sclerosis. Method: immunoSEQ multiplex PCR; TCRdb's copy keeps in-frame clones and lacks some. The sample contains about 60,000 clones, roughly 90% of which appear only once. The specimen comprised peripheral blood, sampled in the second trimester of pregnancy. The receptors were sampled from a female donor with multiple sclerosis, enrolled in a pregnancy study.

The CDR3 sequence: CASSLPGSYEQYF. In DNA form, the CDR3 reads TGTGCCAGCAGCTTGCCGGGATCCTACGAGCAGTACTTC. V is TRBV7-9 and J is TRBJ2-7; perhaps TRBD2 as D (5 bases). The CDR3 contains 13 residues. Germline V gene data show CDR1 as SEHNR and CDR2 as FQNEAQ (reference sequence). The V end was cut by 3 bases, the J end by 1 base, with 7 bases between.

The chain combines TRBV19 with TRBJ2-7; TRBD1 matches 7 bases. Germline assignment: CDR1 LNHDA and CDR2 SQIVND (reference sequence). The V gene end was trimmed by 5 bases and the J gene end by 6 bases; junction bases not matched to a gene: 7. This CDR3 region has 13 residues. This CDR3 reads CASSPTGWGEQYF. CDR3 DNA: TGTGCCAGTAGTCCGACAGGGTGGGGCGAGCAGTACTTC.

CDR3 loop: CASSTGRGETQYF. DNA for the CDR3: TGTGCCAGCTCGACAGGGAGAGGGGAGACCCAGTACTTC. The V call is TRBV2, the J call TRBJ2-5, with TRBD1 identical over 7 bases. Looked up from germline, CDR1 is SNHLY and CDR2 is FYNNEI. Trimming at V came to 8 bases and at J to 5 bases, leaving 8 bases not matched to a gene. The CDR3 extends over 13 amino acids.

The chain couples TRBV4-3 to TRBJ1-1; D gene unclear. Germline CDR1 LGHNA, CDR2 YSLEER. The CDR3 consists of 16 residues. V lost 0 bases, J lost 2 bases, and 13 bases lay in between. CDR3 coding DNA: TGCGCCAGCAGCCAAGATTCGGCAGGTCTAAACACTGAAGCTTTCTTT. Protein: CASSQDSAGLNTEAFF.

The V call is TRBV5-1, the J call TRBJ2-3, with 14 bases that match TRBD2. There are 18 residues in the CDR3. Germline trimming cut 1 base from V and 0 bases from J; bases unmatched to any gene: 4. Germline values: CDR1 SGHRS, CDR2 YFSETQ. In DNA, the CDR3 is TGCGCCAGCAGCTTGCCGACTAGCGGGGGGGCTAGCACAGATACGCAGTATTTT. Translating it yields CASSLPTSGGASTDTQYF.

The chain links TRBV7-3 to TRBJ2-1; TRBD1 matches at 9 bases. The junction had 4 bases not matched to a gene; V was cut back by 4 bases and J by 6 bases. The CDR3 extends over 14 amino acids. Germline V gene sequence: CDR1 SGHTA, CDR2 FQGTGA. CDR3 DNA sequence: TGTGCCAGCAGCTCGGGACAGGGAACCAATGAGCAGTTCTTC. This codes for CASSSGQGTNEQFF.

This rearrangement joins TRBV5-4 to TRBJ2-1, with 11 bases fitting TRBD2. This CDR3 region has 15 residues. V gave up 6 bases and J gave up 2 bases; unmatched junction bases: 4. Per the germline V gene, CDR1 is SGHNT and CDR2 is YYREEE (reference sequence). Here the CDR3 reads CASMGTSGAYNEQFF. The DNA for the CDR3 is TGTGCCAGCATGGGGACTAGCGGCGCCTACAATGAGCAGTTCTTC.